This TCR beta chain was recorded in a study of blood T cell repertoires in COVID-19. CDR3 length: 14 residues. Germline V gene data show CDR1 as MDHEN and CDR2 as SYDVKM. With 5 bases clipped from V and 4 bases from J, the junction kept 2 bases outside the gene matches. Profiled with immunoSEQ multiplex PCR; TCRdb holds only in-frame clones, not every one. The table includes a few hundred thousand clones, around 87% detected once. This chain uses TRBV28 with TRBJ2-7, with TRBD2 matching 13 bases. Sequencing was performed on peripheral blood. This receptor was taken from a woman aged 45 to 65 with active or convalescent COVID-19. In DNA, the CDR3 is TGTGCCAGCAGTACTAGCGGGAGGGGGTACGAGCAGTACTTC. As protein: CASSTSGRGYEQYF.